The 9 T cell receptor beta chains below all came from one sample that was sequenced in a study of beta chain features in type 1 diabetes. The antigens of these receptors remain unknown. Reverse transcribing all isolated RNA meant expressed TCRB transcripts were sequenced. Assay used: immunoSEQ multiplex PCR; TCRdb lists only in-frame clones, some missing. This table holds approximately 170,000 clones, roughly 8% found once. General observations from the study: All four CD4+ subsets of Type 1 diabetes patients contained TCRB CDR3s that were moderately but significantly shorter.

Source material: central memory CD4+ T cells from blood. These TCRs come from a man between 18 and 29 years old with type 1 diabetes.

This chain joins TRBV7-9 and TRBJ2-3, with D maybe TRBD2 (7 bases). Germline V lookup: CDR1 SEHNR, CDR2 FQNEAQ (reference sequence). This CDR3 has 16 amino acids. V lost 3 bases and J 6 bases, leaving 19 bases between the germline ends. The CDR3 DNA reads TGTGCCAGCAGCTTCGGGGGGCCTTTTAACTCGGATACGCAGTATTTT. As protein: CASSFGGPFNSDTQYF.

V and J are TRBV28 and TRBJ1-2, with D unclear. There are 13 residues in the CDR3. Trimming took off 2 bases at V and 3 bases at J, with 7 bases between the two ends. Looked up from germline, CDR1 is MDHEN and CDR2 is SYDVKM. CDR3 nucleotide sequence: TGTGCCAGCAGTTTAATGGGCTACTATGGCTACACCTTC. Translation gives CASSLMGYYGYTF.

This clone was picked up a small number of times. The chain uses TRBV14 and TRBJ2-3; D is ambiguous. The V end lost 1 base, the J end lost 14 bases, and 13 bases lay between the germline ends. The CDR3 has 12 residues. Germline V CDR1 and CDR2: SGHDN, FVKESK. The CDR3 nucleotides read TGTGCCAGCAGCCAAGTCGCCAGGTTGTTGTATTTT. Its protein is CASSQVARLLYF.

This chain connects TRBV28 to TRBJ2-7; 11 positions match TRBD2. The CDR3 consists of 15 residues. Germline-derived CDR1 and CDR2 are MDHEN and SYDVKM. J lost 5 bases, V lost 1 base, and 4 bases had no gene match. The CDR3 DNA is TGTGCCAGCAGTTTATTAGCGGGGGGGGAGGACGAGCAGTACTTC. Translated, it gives CASSLLAGGEDEQYF.

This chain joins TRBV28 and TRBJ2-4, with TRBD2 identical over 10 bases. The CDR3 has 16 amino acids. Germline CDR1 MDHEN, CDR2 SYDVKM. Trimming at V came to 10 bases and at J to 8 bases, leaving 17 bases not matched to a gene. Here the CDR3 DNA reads TGTGCCATTTCAAGCCGTTCTAGCGGGAGTCGAGACATTCAGTACTTC. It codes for CAISSRSSGSRDIQYF.

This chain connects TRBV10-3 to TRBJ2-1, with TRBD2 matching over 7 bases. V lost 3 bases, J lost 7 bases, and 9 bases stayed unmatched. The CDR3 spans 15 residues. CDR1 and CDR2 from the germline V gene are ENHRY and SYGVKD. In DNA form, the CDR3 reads TGTGCCATCAGTGATAGAGCGGGGCAGAGAAATGAGCAGTTCTTC. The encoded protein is CAISDRAGQRNEQFF.

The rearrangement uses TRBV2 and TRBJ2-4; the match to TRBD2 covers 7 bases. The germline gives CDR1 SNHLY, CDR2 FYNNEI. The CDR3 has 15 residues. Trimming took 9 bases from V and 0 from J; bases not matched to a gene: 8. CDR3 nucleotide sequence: TGTGCCAGGGGGGGGGAGGAAATAGCCAAAAACATTCAGTACTTC. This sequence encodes CARGGEEIAKNIQYF.

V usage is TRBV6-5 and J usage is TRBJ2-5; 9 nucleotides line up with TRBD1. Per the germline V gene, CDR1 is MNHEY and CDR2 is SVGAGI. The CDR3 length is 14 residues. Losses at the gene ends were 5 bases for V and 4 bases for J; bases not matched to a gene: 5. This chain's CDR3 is CASSTDRGRETQYF. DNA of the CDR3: TGTGCCAGCAGTACGGACAGGGGACGAGAGACCCAGTACTTC.

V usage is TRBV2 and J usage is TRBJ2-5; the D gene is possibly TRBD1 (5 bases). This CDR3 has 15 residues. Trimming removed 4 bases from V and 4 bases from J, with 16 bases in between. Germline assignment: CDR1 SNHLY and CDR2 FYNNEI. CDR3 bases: TGTGCCAGCAGTGTGGGCCTTACAAGGGGAGAGACCCAGTACTTC. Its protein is CASSVGLTRGETQYF.